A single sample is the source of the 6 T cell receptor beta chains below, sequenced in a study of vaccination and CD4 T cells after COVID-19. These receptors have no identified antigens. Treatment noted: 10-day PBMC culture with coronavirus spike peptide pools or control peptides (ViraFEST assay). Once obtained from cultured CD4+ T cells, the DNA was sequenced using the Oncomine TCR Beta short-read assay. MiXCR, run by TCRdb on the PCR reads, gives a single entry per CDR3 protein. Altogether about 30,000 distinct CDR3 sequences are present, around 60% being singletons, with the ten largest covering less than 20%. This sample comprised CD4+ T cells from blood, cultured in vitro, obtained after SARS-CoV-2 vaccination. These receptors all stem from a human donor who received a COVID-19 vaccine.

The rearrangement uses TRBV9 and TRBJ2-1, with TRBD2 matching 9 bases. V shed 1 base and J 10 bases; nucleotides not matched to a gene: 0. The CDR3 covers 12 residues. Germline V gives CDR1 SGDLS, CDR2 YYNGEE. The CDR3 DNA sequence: TGTGCCAGCAGCGTAACTAGCGGGGAGCAGTTCTTC. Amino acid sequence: CASSVTSGEQFF. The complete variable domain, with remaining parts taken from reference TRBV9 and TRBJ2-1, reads DSGVTQTPKHLITATGQRVTLRCSPRSGDLSVYWYQQSLDQGLQFLIQYYNGEERAKGNILERFSAQQFPDLHSELNLSSLELGDSALYFCASSVTSGEQFFGPGTRLTVL.

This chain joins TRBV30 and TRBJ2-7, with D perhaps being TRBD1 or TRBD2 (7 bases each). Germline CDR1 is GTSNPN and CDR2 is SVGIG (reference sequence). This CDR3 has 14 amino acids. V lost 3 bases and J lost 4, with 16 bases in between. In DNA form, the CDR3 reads TGTGCCTGGAGGCGACAGGGAGGGGCTTACGAGCAGTACTTC. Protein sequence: CAWRRQGGAYEQYF. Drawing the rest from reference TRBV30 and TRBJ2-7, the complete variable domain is SQTIHQWPATLVQPVGSPLSLECTVEGTSNPNLYWYRQAAGRGLQLLFYSVGIGQISSEVPQNLSASRPQDRQFILSSKKLLLSDSGFYLCAWRRQGGAYEQYFGPGTRLTVT.

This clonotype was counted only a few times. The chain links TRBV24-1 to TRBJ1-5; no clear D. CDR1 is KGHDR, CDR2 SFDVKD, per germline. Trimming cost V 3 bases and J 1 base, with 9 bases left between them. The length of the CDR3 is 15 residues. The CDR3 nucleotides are TGTGCCACCAGTGATACCTCAGTGAGCAATCAGCCCCAGCATTTT. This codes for CATSDTSVSNQPQHF.

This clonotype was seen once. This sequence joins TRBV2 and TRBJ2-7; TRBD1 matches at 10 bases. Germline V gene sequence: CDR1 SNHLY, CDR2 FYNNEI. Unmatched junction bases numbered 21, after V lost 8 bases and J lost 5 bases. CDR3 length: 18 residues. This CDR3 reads CASLVMEKGGQGMDEQYF. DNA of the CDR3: TGTGCCAGCCTGGTAATGGAGAAAGGGGGACAGGGGATGGACGAGCAGTACTTC.

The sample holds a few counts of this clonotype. DNA for the CDR3: TGTGCCTGGGCTCCGGGACAGGGGAATTTCTTGGAGACCCAGTACTTC. Translating it yields CAWAPGQGNFLETQYF. The V and J genes are TRBV30 and TRBJ2-5; 10 bases map to TRBD1. Germline CDR1 is GTSNPN and CDR2 is SVGIG (reference sequence). The CDR3 length is 16 residues. Losses at the gene ends were 5 bases for V and 5 bases for J; bases not matched to a gene: 14.

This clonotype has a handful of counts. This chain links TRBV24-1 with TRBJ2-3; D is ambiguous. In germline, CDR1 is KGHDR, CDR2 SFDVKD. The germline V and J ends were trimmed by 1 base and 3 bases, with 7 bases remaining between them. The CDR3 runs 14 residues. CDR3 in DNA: TGTGCCACCAGTGATTTCCCGACTACAGATACGCAGTATTTT. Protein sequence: CATSDFPTTDTQYF.